A selection of T cell receptor beta chains follows, all from one sample in a study of blood T cell repertoires in COVID-19. Data came from immunoSEQ multiplex PCR; TCRdb stores just in-frame clones and leaves some out. The table lists roughly 120,000 clones, roughly 83% of them singletons. The sample consisted of peripheral blood. The receptors were gathered from a man in his thirties or forties with acute or convalescent COVID-19. Both conserved end residues are part of each CDR3. A D gene is named only where the DNA matches it firmly. Size tells how often a clone was seen (once, few, many) or the class of an expanded clone, and some rows leave it out.

clone size | J gene | D gene | V gene | CDR3 DNA | CDR3 protein
few | TRBJ1-4 | NA | TRBV7-9 | TGTGCCAGCAGCTCGGGCAGGGATCCCGAAAAACTGTTTTTT | CASSSGRDPEKLFF
NA | TRBJ2-1 | TRBD1 | TRBV14 | TGTGCCAGCAGCACGGACAGGGGGCGATCTGAGCAGTTCTTC | CASSTDRGRSEQFF
many | TRBJ1-6 | NA | TRBV4-2 | TGTGCCAGCAGCCAAATGACAGACTCCTATAATTCACCCCTCCACTTT | CASSQMTDSYNSPLHF
NA | TRBJ2-3 | TRBD2 | TRBV29-1 | TGCAGCGTTGATGGGACTAGCGGAAGCACAGATACGCAGTATTTT | CSVDGTSGSTDTQYF
NA | TRBJ2-1 | TRBD2 | TRBV14 | TGTGCCAGCAGCCAAGATGGGGGCGGGAGGGCCAGATTGCAGTTCTTC | CASSQDGGGRARLQFF
NA | TRBJ1-3 | NA | TRBV4-1 | TGCGCCAGCAGCCAAGGATTTGGGGGCGGTGGAAACACCATATATTTT | CASSQGFGGGGNTIYF
NA | TRBJ2-7 | NA | TRBV9 | TGTGCCAGCAGCGTAGGGACAGACGAGCAGTACTTC | CASSVGTDEQYF
NA | TRBJ2-5 | TRBD2 | TRBV3-1/TRBV3-2 | TGTGCCAGCACCCTGGGGGTAGCGGGAGGTGGAGAGACCCAGTACTTC | CASTLGVAGGGETQYF
NA | TRBJ2-3 | TRBD2 | TRBV7-9 | TGTGCCAGCAGCTTAGCGGTGGAGCGGGGGAGCACAGATACGCAGTATTTT | CASSLAVERGSTDTQYF
NA | TRBJ1-6 | NA | TRBV7-2 | TGTGCCAGCAGACCGACGGGGGTATCCTATAATTCACCCCTCCACTTT | CASRPTGVSYNSPLHF
NA | TRBJ2-5 | TRBD1 | TRBV7-6 | TGTGCCAGCAGCTCACCCCTACAGGGGGTGGAGACCCAGTACTTC | CASSSPLQGVETQYF
NA | TRBJ2-2 | NA | TRBV3-1/TRBV3-2 | TGTGCCAGCAGACCAAGACTCGCAACCGGGGAGCTGTTTTTT | CASRPRLATGELFF
NA | TRBJ1-5 | NA | TRBV12-5 | TGTGCTAGTGGTTCCCCCGAGCAGCCCCAGCATTTT | CASGSPEQPQHF
NA | TRBJ2-1 | NA | TRBV9 | TGTGCCAGCAGCGTACAGGGACGGGAGCTGGGAAATGAGCAGTTCTTC | CASSVQGRELGNEQFF
NA | TRBJ1-2 | TRBD1 | TRBV9 | TGTGCCAGCAGCGTAGACATGGGGACAGGGGGCATTGGCTACACCTTC | CASSVDMGTGGIGYTF
NA | TRBJ2-7 | TRBD2 | TRBV7-8 | TGTGCCAGCAGCTTAGGCGGAGAGGGAGGGGACGAGCAGTACTTC | CASSLGGEGGDEQYF
NA | TRBJ2-5 | NA | TRBV21-1 | TGTGCCAGCAGCAAAACCCACCTTCGGACAGAAAAAGAGACCCAGTACTTC | CASSKTHLRTEKETQYF
NA | TRBJ2-2 | NA | TRBV7-8 | TGTGCCAGCAGCTCGATTGTATACCCTAGCCTCAACCCCAACACCGGGGAGCTGTTTTTT | CASSSIVYPSLNPNTGELFF
NA | TRBJ1-2 | NA | TRBV18 | TGTGCCAGCTCACGACCGGAGCGGGAATTTAACTATGGCTACACCTTC | CASSRPEREFNYGYTF
NA | TRBJ1-6 | NA | TRBV14 | TGTGCCAGCAGCCAAAAAGGGGGGGGGATCTATAATTCACCCCTCCACTTT | CASSQKGGGIYNSPLHF
NA | TRBJ2-3 | NA | TRBV12-5 | TGTGCTAGCGTGGGCCAGCCAGATACGCAGTATTTT | CASVGQPDTQYF
NA | TRBJ1-6 | NA | TRBV5-5 | TGTGCCAGCAGCGGGCAGGGCGGCGGGAGTTCACCCCTCCACTTT | CASSGQGGGSSPLHF
NA | TRBJ2-3 | TRBD2 | TRBV4-1 | TGCGCCAGCAGCCAAGATCAGAGCGGGGGGGCCAGAGAGTATTTT | CASSQDQSGGAREYF
NA | TRBJ1-3 | NA | TRBV9 | TGTGCCAGCAGCGTAGCTACGGGGAGGAGCTCTGGAAACACCATATATTTT | CASSVATGRSSGNTIYF
NA | TRBJ2-7 | NA | TRBV12-3/TRBV12-4 | TGTGCCAGCAGTTTTCCGGGGTACGAGCAGTACTTC | CASSFPGYEQYF
NA | TRBJ1-5 | NA | TRBV6-2/TRBV6-3 | TGTGCCAGCAGTTACCCCAAACGGTCGGAGAGCTTGGGTGGCAATCAGCCCCAGCATTTT | CASSYPKRSESLGGNQPQHF
NA | TRBJ2-2 | TRBD2 | TRBV14 | TGTGCCAGCAGCCAACGCCTAGGACTAGCGGGAGGTACAGCGAACACCGGGGAGCTGTTTTTT | CASSQRLGLAGGTANTGELFF
NA | TRBJ2-2 | NA | TRBV18 | TGTGCCAGCTCACCACGCCTCTACCTTAACACCGGGGAGCTGTTTTTT | CASSPRLYLNTGELFF
NA | TRBJ2-3 | TRBD1 | TRBV4-3 | TGCGCCAGCAGCCAAGAGGGGCACAGGGGTTTAGCAGATACGCAGTATTTT | CASSQEGHRGLADTQYF
NA | TRBJ2-5 | TRBD2 | TRBV6-1 | TGTGCCAGCAGTGAAACGGGACTAGCGATCCAAGAGACCCAGTACTTC | CASSETGLAIQETQYF
NA | TRBJ2-1 | NA | TRBV5-4 | TGTGCCAGCAGAGTGGGCGACAATGAGCAGTTCTTC | CASRVGDNEQFF
NA | TRBJ2-1 | TRBD2 | TRBV5-1 | TGCGCCAGCAGCTGGATAGCGGGGGACTACAATGAGCAGTTCTTC | CASSWIAGDYNEQFF
NA | TRBJ1-3 | NA | TRBV7-9 | TGTGCCAGCAGCTTACCAATGGGAAACACCATATATTTT | CASSLPMGNTIYF
NA | TRBJ1-2 | NA | TRBV12-3/TRBV12-4 | TGTGCCAGCAGTGTACGGGTCCACTATGGCTACACCTTC | CASSVRVHYGYTF
NA | TRBJ2-1 | NA | TRBV7-8 | TGTGCCAGCAGCACGATGACCCTCGGAGGAGACAATGAGCAGTTCTTC | CASSTMTLGGDNEQFF
NA | TRBJ1-5 | NA | TRBV4-3 | TGCGCCAGCAGCCAGAATCTGGCAGTTAATCAGCCCCAGCATTTT | CASSQNLAVNQPQHF
NA | TRBJ2-5 | TRBD1 | TRBV19 | TGTGCCAGTAGTCGGGACAGTTCAGAGACCCAGTACTTC | CASSRDSSETQYF
NA | TRBJ2-3 | TRBD1 | TRBV18 | TGTGCCAGCTCACAGGGGACAGGGTCCACAGATACGCAGTATTTT | CASSQGTGSTDTQYF
NA | TRBJ2-1 | TRBD2 | TRBV25-1 | TGTGCCAGCAGTGAGGCGACTAGCGGGAGGGGGAATGAGCAGTTCTTC | CASSEATSGRGNEQFF
NA | TRBJ2-1 | NA | TRBV29-1 | TGCAGCTTTAGGGGAGGTCAGGGATACAATGAGCAGTTCTTC | CSFRGGQGYNEQFF
NA | TRBJ2-1 | NA | TRBV7-9 | TGTGCCAGCAGCCCGGGTCCGGGGACAAGCTACAATGAGCAGTTCTTC | CASSPGPGTSYNEQFF
NA | TRBJ2-2 | TRBD2 | TRBV6-5 | TGTGCCAGCCCTAGCGGAAACACCGGGGAGCTGTTTTTT | CASPSGNTGELFF